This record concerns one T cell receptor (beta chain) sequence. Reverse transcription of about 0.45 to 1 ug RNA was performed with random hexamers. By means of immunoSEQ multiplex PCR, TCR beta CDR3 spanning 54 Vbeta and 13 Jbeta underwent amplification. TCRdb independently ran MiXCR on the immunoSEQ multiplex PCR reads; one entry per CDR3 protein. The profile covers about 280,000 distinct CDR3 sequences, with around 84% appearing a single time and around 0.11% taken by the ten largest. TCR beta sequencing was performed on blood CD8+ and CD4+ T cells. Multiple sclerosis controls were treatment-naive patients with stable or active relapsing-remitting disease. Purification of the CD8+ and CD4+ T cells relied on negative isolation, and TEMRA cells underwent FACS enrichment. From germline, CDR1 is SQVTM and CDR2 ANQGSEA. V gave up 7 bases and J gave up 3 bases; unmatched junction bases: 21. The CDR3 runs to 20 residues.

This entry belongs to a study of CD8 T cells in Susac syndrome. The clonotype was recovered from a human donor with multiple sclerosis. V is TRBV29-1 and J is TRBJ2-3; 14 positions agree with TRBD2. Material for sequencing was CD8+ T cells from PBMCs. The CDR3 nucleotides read TGCAGCGCGGCCTCACCGGGACTAGCGGGAGAAACAAAGGAAACAGATACGCAGTATTTT. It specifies CSAASPGLAGETKETDTQYF.